Shown below are 26 T cell receptor beta chains from a single sample sequenced in a study of T cell repertoires in cytomegalovirus infection. TCRdb passed the reads through MiXCR, listing each CDR3 protein once. This table has around 540,000 distinct CDR3 sequences, 30% to 40% appearing once. Their antigen targets remain unknown. The material sequenced was cultured PBMCs, taken from culture after CMV antigen stimulation. These receptors originate from a human donor in good health (CMV status not recorded). Some clones in this sample may be carry-over from other donors' samples.

The CDR3 bases are TGTGCCAGCAGCCGACAGAATACCTATGGCTACACCTTC. This translates into CASSRQNTYGYTF. V gene TRBV7-9 combines with J gene TRBJ1-2, with a possible D match to TRBD1 (5 bases). Germline V gives CDR1 SEHNR, CDR2 FQNEAQ (reference sequence). V lost 5 bases and J 4 bases, leaving 11 bases between the germline ends. This CDR3 has 13 residues.

The CDR3, as DNA: TGTGCCAGCAGTTTGCAGGGCCCCAATAGCAATCAGCCCCAGCATTTT. This gives the protein CASSLQGPNSNQPQHF. The J gene is TRBJ1-5, the V gene TRBV28; the D gene is possibly TRBD1 (5 bases). CDR3 length equals 16 residues. Germline CDR1 and CDR2: MDHEN and SYDVKM. Trimming left V 3 bases short and J 0 bases short, with 12 bases between.

V is TRBV28 and J is TRBJ2-6, with 8 positions matching TRBD2. CDR3 size: 20 residues. The ends lost 6 bases at V and 2 bases at J; junction bases unmatched: 18. Germline V gives CDR1 MDHEN, CDR2 SYDVKM. DNA for the CDR3: TGTGCCAGCAGAGTGCCTATAAGCGGGAGCATGGGCGCTGGGGCCAACGTCCTGACTTTC. This codes for CASRVPISGSMGAGANVLTF.

This chain links TRBV20-1 with TRBJ2-3; D call uncertain. This CDR3 has 14 residues. The germline V gene encodes CDR1 DFQATT and CDR2 SNEGSKA (reference sequence). V dropped 1 base and J dropped 5 bases, with 13 bases sitting between them. The CDR3 reads CSARALNQRDTQYF. CDR3 coding DNA: TGCAGTGCTAGAGCCCTAAACCAAAGAGATACGCAGTATTTT.

This clonotype was observed a handful of times. The J gene is TRBJ2-1, the V gene TRBV4-2; 11 positions match TRBD2. The CDR3 is made up of 19 amino acids. V lost 3 bases, J lost 7 bases, and 17 bases stayed unmatched. CDR1 is LGHNA, CDR2 YNFKEQ, per germline. This chain's CDR3 is CASSQLLLGLAVQGNEQFF. DNA for the CDR3: TGTGCCAGCAGCCAGTTACTCCTGGGACTAGCGGTACAGGGGAATGAGCAGTTCTTC.

This clonotype was counted at least ten times. The V gene is TRBV12-3 or TRBV12-4, the J gene TRBJ2-3; D perhaps matches TRBD2 (5 bases). The germline V and J ends were trimmed by 5 bases and 3 bases, with 21 bases remaining between them. This CDR3 comprises 17 residues. The CDR3 sequence is CASSVFLSPRGTDTQYF. CDR3 in DNA: TGTGCCAGCAGTGTCTTTTTGAGCCCCCGAGGGACAGATACGCAGTATTTT.

The chain recombines TRBV7-2 with TRBJ2-5; D perhaps matches TRBD2 (7 bases). Trimming pared 5 bases from V and 4 bases from J, leaving 14 bases between. The germline CDR1 and CDR2 sequences are SGHTA and FQGNSA. This CDR3 is built from 14 residues. CDR3 sequence: CASSGRGGRETQYF. In DNA form, the CDR3 reads TGTGCCAGCAGCGGGAGGGGGGGGCGAGAGACCCAGTACTTC.

This clonotype was observed many times. The gene calls are TRBV12-3 or TRBV12-4 and TRBJ1-3; a possible D gene is TRBD1 (6 bases). The V end lost 7 bases, the J end lost 8 bases, and 12 bases lay between the germline ends. CDR3 length equals 12 residues. CDR3 sequence reads: CASTPQGHTIYF. In DNA form, the CDR3 reads TGTGCCAGCACTCCCCAGGGGCACACCATATATTTT.

To note about this clonotype: This may be a read error: a much more frequent sequence differs by one nucleotide. The rearrangement joins TRBV14 to TRBJ2-2; D is unresolved. The CDR3 is 14 residues long. V lost 4 bases and J 1 base, leaving 7 bases between the germline ends. Looked up from germline, CDR1 is SGHDN and CDR2 is FVKESK. Here the CDR3 reads CASSLDKNTGELFF. CDR3 bases: TGTGCCAGCAGCCTCGACAAGAACACCGGGGAGCTGTTTTTT.

The chain carries TRBV23-1 and TRBJ2-7; 10 positions match TRBD2. TRBV23-1 is given ORF status, its function remaining uncertain. Trimming took 10 bases from V and 5 from J; bases not matched to a gene: 14. The CDR3 covers 15 residues. CDR3 in amino acids: CAISFWASGSDEQYV. The DNA for the CDR3 is TGCGCCATCTCATTCTGGGCTAGCGGGAGCGACGAGCAGTACGTC.

The V call is TRBV7-9, the J call TRBJ1-3, with TRBD1 as a possible D gene (6 bases). Germline values: CDR1 SEHNR, CDR2 FQNEAQ (reference sequence). V was trimmed by 6 bases and J by 4 bases, leaving 13 bases between them. This CDR3 comprises 14 residues. The CDR3 region has the DNA TGTGCCAGCAGGACAGGTCATAAAGGAAACACCATATATTTT. This codes for CASRTGHKGNTIYF.

There are many counts of this clonotype. This sequence joins TRBV7-2 and TRBJ2-3, with 8 bases identical to TRBD1. The CDR3 covers 14 residues. Trimming cost V 3 bases and J 2 bases; bases outside gene matches: 1. The V gene's germline CDR1 is SGHTA and CDR2 FQGNSA. The CDR3 coding sequence is TGTGCCAGCAGCTTGGACAGGGTCACAGATACGCAGTATTTT. It yields the protein CASSLDRVTDTQYF.

This sequence joins TRBV6-5 and TRBJ2-7; possibly TRBD1 for D (5 bases). The CDR3 has 16 amino acids. The germline V gene encodes CDR1 MNHEY and CDR2 SVGAGI. Deletions cut 0 bases from V and 0 bases from J, with 12 bases between. The chain's CDR3 is CASSYSWTRSSYEQYF. CDR3 DNA sequence: TGTGCCAGCAGTTACTCCTGGACAAGGAGCTCCTACGAGCAGTACTTC.

The CDR3 sequence is CASSYGSKIGELFF. In DNA form, the CDR3 reads TGTGCCAGCAGTTACGGGAGTAAGATCGGGGAGCTGTTTTTT. The chain joins TRBV6-5 to TRBJ2-2, with a weak D call TRBD2 (5 bases). Germline CDR1 reads MNHEY; CDR2 reads SVGAGI. Trimming took 2 bases from V and 7 from J, leaving 11 bases between them. The CDR3 totals 14 residues.

This clonotype was picked up a small number of times. The J gene is TRBJ1-3, the V gene TRBV9, with no clear D. V lost 2 bases to trimming and J lost 0 bases, with 9 bases between them. CDR1 and CDR2 (germline): SGDLS, YYNGEE. CDR3 size: 15 residues. This chain's CDR3 is CASSVEISSGNTIYF. In nucleotides, the CDR3 is TGTGCCAGCAGCGTCGAGATAAGCTCTGGAAACACCATATATTTT.

The rearrangement joins TRBV5-6 to TRBJ2-7; 11 bases are shared with TRBD2. The CDR3 has 18 amino acids. Germline-derived CDR1 and CDR2 are SGHDT and YYEEEE. V was pared by 2 bases and J by 0 bases, with 10 bases of the junction left unmatched. CDR3 DNA: TGTGCCAGCAGCTTTTCGCCGGGACTAGCGGCGAGCTCCTACGAGCAGTACGTC. Amino acids: CASSFSPGLAASSYEQYV.

The chain joins TRBV7-8 to TRBJ1-5; no firm D call. The ends were cut back, 5 bases at V and 5 bases at J, with 13 bases in the middle. The CDR3 has 14 residues. Germline CDR1 SGHVS, CDR2 FQNEAQ. The chain's CDR3 is CASSDSRRDQPQHF. CDR3 DNA sequence: TGTGCCAGCAGCGATAGCCGGAGGGATCAGCCCCAGCATTTT.

This clonotype was seen a handful of times. V is TRBV5-1 and J is TRBJ2-1; maybe TRBD2 (5 bases). V lost 7 bases, J lost 2 bases, and 25 bases lay in between. The CDR3 has 18 amino acids. CDR1 and CDR2 (germline): SGHRS, YFSETQ. CDR3 bases: TGCGCCAGCGCAGGAAGGGCGGGCCCAGGCCGACCCTACAATGAGCAGTTCTTC. Its protein is CASAGRAGPGRPYNEQFF.

This clonotype occurred many times. The rearrangement links TRBV7-2 to TRBJ2-3, with 7 bases identical to TRBD1. This CDR3 is built from 17 residues. Germline assignment: CDR1 SGHTA and CDR2 FQGNSA. V dropped 5 bases and J dropped 7; count of bases not matched to a gene: 18. CDR3 nucleotide sequence: TGTGCCAGCAGCCCCAGGGGTGGACAGGTGGGGGCCCATACGCAGTATTTT. Its protein is CASSPRGGQVGAHTQYF. The complete variable domain, with remaining parts taken from reference TRBV7-2 and TRBJ2-3, reads GAGVSQSPSNKVTEKGKDVELRCDPISGHTALYWYRQSLGQGLEFLIYFQGNSAPDKSGLPSDRFSAERTGGSVSTLTIQRTQQEDSAVYLCASSPRGGQVGAHTQYFGPGTRLTVL.

This clonotype was detected only a few times. The gene calls are TRBV20-1 and TRBJ1-5, with 8 bases lining up with TRBD1. Trimming removed 6 bases from V and 4 bases from J; junction bases left unmatched: 5. Germline V gene lookup returns CDR1 DFQATT and CDR2 SNEGSKA (reference sequence). The CDR3 extends over 13 amino acids. The CDR3 loop reads CSAATGVNQPQHF. DNA for the CDR3: TGCAGTGCAGCGACAGGGGTTAATCAGCCCCAGCATTTT.

This clonotype turned up a few times. V usage is TRBV18 and J usage is TRBJ1-1, with D unclear. The CDR3 is 15 amino acids. Deletions cut 2 bases from V and 5 bases from J, with 15 bases between. Germline V gene lookup returns CDR1 KGHSH and CDR2 LQKENI. The CDR3 is CASSPVLVVGTEAFF. For the CDR3, the DNA is TGTGCCAGCTCACCAGTCTTGGTAGTAGGGACTGAAGCTTTCTTT. The full variable domain, its missing parts supplied by reference TRBV18 and TRBJ1-1, is NAGVMQNPRHLVRRRGQEARLRCSPMKGHSHVYWYRQLPEEGLKFMVYLQKENIIDESGMPKERFSAEFPKEGPSILRIQQVVRGDSAAYFCASSPVLVVGTEAFFGQGTRLTVV.

This clonotype was seen a handful of times. The genes are TRBV28 and TRBJ2-1, with D possibly TRBD2 on 7 matching bases. The germline V and J ends were trimmed by 5 bases and 3 bases, with 14 bases remaining between them. Looked up from germline, CDR1 is MDHEN and CDR2 is SYDVKM. The CDR3 is 15 residues long. The CDR3 protein is CASSPVGGHYNEQFF. CDR3 sequence (DNA): TGTGCCAGCAGTCCCGTCGGGGGGCACTACAATGAGCAGTTCTTC.

This clonotype showed up just a few times. The chain recombines TRBV19 with TRBJ2-4; possibly TRBD2 for D (7 bases). Germline V gene sequence: CDR1 LNHDA, CDR2 SQIVND (reference sequence). The CDR3 is 15 residues long. V was shortened by 7 bases and J by 6 bases, with 19 bases between the two germline ends. As DNA, the CDR3 is TGTGCCAGTAAGCCGCCGGGGGGCGCGGGAAACATTCAGTACTTC. This sequence encodes CASKPPGGAGNIQYF. The entire variable domain, with the rest obtained from reference TRBV19 and TRBJ2-4, is as follows: DGGITQSPKYLFRKEGQNVTLSCEQNLNHDAMYWYRQDPGQGLRLIYYSQIVNDFQKGDIAEGYSVSREKKESFPLTVTSAQKNPTAFYLCASKPPGGAGNIQYFGAGTRLSVL.

This clonotype appeared a few times. Relative to the germline gene, one junction end is altered; a read error may explain this. CDR3 amino acids: CASSTTERETHF. The CDR3 region has the DNA TGTGCCAGCAGTACCACAGAGCGGGAGACCCACTTC. The chain employs TRBV28 and TRBJ2-5, with TRBD2 identical over 8 bases. This CDR3 has 12 amino acids. The germline CDR1 and CDR2 sequences are MDHEN and SYDVKM.

The chain couples TRBV7-8 to TRBJ2-3; D is uncertain. The CDR3 is 13 residues long. V lost 2 bases and J lost 3, with 6 bases in between. The germline gives CDR1 SGHVS, CDR2 FQNEAQ. The CDR3 DNA follows: TGTGCCAGCAGCTTAATGACTACAGATACGCAGTATTTT. Its protein is CASSLMTTDTQYF.

V is TRBV28 and J is TRBJ2-3; 8 nucleotides line up with TRBD2. From germline, CDR1 is MDHEN and CDR2 SYDVKM. V trimming: 7 bases; J trimming: 6 bases; junction bases outside the gene matches: 12. The CDR3 runs to 15 residues. The CDR3 coding sequence is TGTGCCAGCACGAATGATCCCGGGACTAGGGATACGCAGTATTTT. Translating gives CASTNDPGTRDTQYF.